The present T cell receptor beta chain was sequenced within a study of Ad26.COV2.S vaccination and SARS-CoV-2 variants. From germline, CDR1 is MNHNY and CDR2 SVGAGI (reference sequence). CDR3 length: 15 amino acids. Germline trimming cut 5 bases from V and 5 bases from J; bases unmatched to any gene: 8. TCRdb's table, derived via immunoSEQ multiplex PCR, lists solely in-frame clones and lacks some. The sample includes under 500,000 clones, 92% of them seen just once. Sample treatment: roughly 20 received Ad26.COV2.S at low or high dose, single or two shots; roughly five received placebo; per-sample allocation not given. Sampling was done on day 63 after the first vaccine or placebo injection.

This sequence joins TRBV6-6 and TRBJ2-1, with 8 bases that match TRBD2. Sample: peripheral blood, taken in a trial of Ad26.COV2.S vaccine versus placebo. The source of this sequence is a person aged 18 to 65 who received the Ad26.COV2.S COVID-19 vaccine or a placebo. In DNA form, the CDR3 reads TGTGCCAGCAGTCGCGGGGGGCGGCAAAACAATGAGCAGTTCTTC. Residues: CASSRGGRQNNEQFF.